This T cell receptor beta chain appears in the sequencing data of a study of blood T cells in healthy people across ages. This clonotype was counted a few times. A second about 6 to 12 cycle PCR used barcoded and J-beta primers. TCRdb independently ran MiXCR on the 5' RACE reads; one entry per CDR3 protein. The profile shows around 1.7 million distinct CDR3 sequences, about 28% of them singletons. CDR1 and CDR2 from the germline V gene are SNHLY and FYNNEI. With 3 bases removed from V and 5 bases from J, the gap between germline ends came to 8 bases. The CDR3 loop spans 14 amino acids. This sequence joins TRBV2 and TRBJ2-6; D is unresolved. This TCR was sampled from a woman aged 30 to 39 in good health. The sequenced sample was blood. DNA of the CDR3: TGTGCCAGCAGTGATCCCCGGCGGGCCAACGTCCTGACTTTC. This sequence encodes CASSDPRRANVLTF.